The 31 T cell receptor beta chains below were found in one sample sequenced in a study of CD8 T cells in Susac syndrome (dated by TCRdb to the late 2010s). The method behind the library was the immunoSEQ multiplex PCR assay. RNA was extracted using the RNeasy kit, and roughly 0.45 to 1 ug of the RNA was reverse transcribed with random hexamers. The public reads were reprocessed in TCRdb via fastp at Q25 and MiXCR, keeping in-frame beta chains. Entries that share a CDR3 protein sequence are merged under the most common genes and DNA. The sample table records 100,000 or so distinct CDR3 sequences; about 95% of these occur just once. Together, the top ten hold roughly 0.29% of the sample. Sample: CD8+ T cells from PBMCs. The receptors derive from a human donor with Susac syndrome.

The V call is TRBV5-4, the J call TRBJ2-2; 8 bases match TRBD2. The CDR3 has 15 residues. V shed 4 bases, J shed 5 bases, and the junction held 7 bases outside the gene matches. Germline CDR1 SGHNT, CDR2 YYREEE (reference sequence). CDR3 sequence: CASSPGTRGTGELFF. CDR3 coding DNA: TGTGCCAGCAGCCCCGGGACTAGAGGGACCGGGGAGCTGTTTTTT.

The genes are TRBV20-1 and TRBJ1-4, with no clear D. The germline gives CDR1 DFQATT, CDR2 SNEGSKA (reference sequence). CDR3 length equals 11 residues. Deletions cut 5 bases from V and 6 bases from J, with 7 bases between. The CDR3 sequence: CSARVDEKLFF. The CDR3 DNA sequence: TGCAGTGCTCGGGTGGATGAAAAACTGTTTTTT.

The genes are TRBV6-5 and TRBJ2-3; 8 bases agree with TRBD2. This CDR3 contains 15 residues. Trimming at V came to 3 bases and at J to 6 bases, leaving 8 bases not matched to a gene. The germline V gene encodes CDR1 MNHEY and CDR2 SVGAGI. CDR3 residues: CASSYRRGGLDTQYF. For the CDR3, the DNA is TGTGCCAGCAGTTATAGACGGGGGGGCCTGGATACGCAGTATTTT.

V usage is TRBV29-1 and J usage is TRBJ2-7; no clear D gene. CDR1 and CDR2 (germline): SQVTM, ANQGSEA. This CDR3 contains 11 residues. Trimming pared 2 bases from V and 6 bases from J, leaving 8 bases between. The CDR3: CSVEQLSEQYF. In DNA form, the CDR3 reads TGCAGCGTTGAACAGCTTAGCGAGCAGTACTTC.

The chain couples TRBV29-1 to TRBJ2-2; D is perhaps TRBD2 (5 bases). Per the germline V gene, CDR1 is SQVTM and CDR2 is ANQGSEA. This CDR3 is 15 amino acids long. The germline V and J ends were trimmed by 7 bases and 1 base, with 16 bases remaining between them. CDR3 sequence reads: CSARFRSGNTGELFF. The CDR3 DNA sequence: TGCAGCGCCCGATTTCGCAGCGGGAACACCGGGGAGCTGTTTTTT.

This chain uses TRBV6-5 with TRBJ1-2; 7 bases line up with TRBD1. Germline CDR1 MNHEY, CDR2 SVGAGI. CDR3 size: 13 residues. The J segment lost 5 bases and the V segment lost 8 bases, leaving 8 bases of the junction unmatched. CDR3 nucleotides: TGTGCCAGCTCCCGGACAGGCGGTTATGGCTACACCTTC. It is translated as CASSRTGGYGYTF.

The chain joins TRBV20-1 to TRBJ1-2; TRBD1 aligns across 7 bases. V lost 5 bases and J lost 4; bases outside the gene matches: 7. CDR3 length: 13 amino acids. The V gene's germline CDR1 is DFQATT and CDR2 SNEGSKA (reference sequence). The CDR3 DNA sequence: TGCAGTGCTTCACAGGGGCCGTCCTATGGCTACACCTTC. Translated, it gives CSASQGPSYGYTF.

The chain recombines TRBV19 with TRBJ2-7, with D hard to call. The V end was cut by 1 base, the J end by 4 bases, with 11 bases between. CDR3 length: 14 amino acids. The germline CDR1 and CDR2 sequences are LNHDA and SQIVND (reference sequence). Written as DNA, the CDR3 is TGTGCCAGTAGTATAGGGGCCTCGATTTACGAGCAGTACTTC. This sequence encodes CASSIGASIYEQYF.

The J gene is TRBJ2-7, the V gene TRBV4-1; 11 nucleotides line up with TRBD2. This CDR3 has 15 residues. Germline trimming cut 4 bases from V and 1 base from J; bases unmatched to any gene: 3. CDR1 is MGHRA and CDR2 is YSYEKL in the germline V gene. The CDR3 DNA reads as TGCGCCAGCAGCCTCCGACTAGCGGGATCCTACGAGCAGTACTTC. This codes for CASSLRLAGSYEQYF.

V usage is TRBV29-1 and J usage is TRBJ2-2; TRBD2 aligns across 7 bases. CDR1 and CDR2 (germline): SQVTM, ANQGSEA. V dropped 7 bases and J dropped 4; count of bases not matched to a gene: 6. The CDR3 runs to 13 residues. The DNA for the CDR3 is TGCAGCGCACCAGCGGGGCTCACCGGGGAGCTGTTTTTT. Its translation is CSAPAGLTGELFF.

The chain links TRBV19 to TRBJ1-1; D is uncertain. This CDR3 region has 14 residues. The germline V and J ends were trimmed by 4 bases and 0 bases, with 9 bases remaining between them. Germline V gene sequence: CDR1 LNHDA, CDR2 SQIVND (reference sequence). CDR3 region: CASSRMLMNTEAFF. The CDR3 region has the DNA TGTGCCAGTAGTAGGATGTTGATGAACACTGAAGCTTTCTTT.

This CDR3 reads CASIGTPESSYNSPLHF. The CDR3 DNA is TGTGCCAGCATTGGGACACCCGAGAGCTCCTATAATTCACCCCTCCACTTT. The J gene is TRBJ1-6, the V gene TRBV12-3 or TRBV12-4, with D possibly TRBD1 on 6 matching bases. V lost 7 bases and J lost 0, with 16 bases in between. The CDR3 covers 17 residues.

V is TRBV15 and J is TRBJ1-2, with D tentatively TRBD1 (5 bases). CDR1 LNHNV and CDR2 YYDKDF come from the germline V gene (reference sequence). Trimming shortened V by 2 bases and J by 6 bases, and 13 bases separated the two germline ends. This CDR3 has 14 amino acids. CDR3 protein: CATSRRTRDNGYTF. CDR3 in DNA: TGTGCCACCAGCAGACGGACCAGGGATAATGGCTACACCTTC.

The J gene is TRBJ1-5, the V gene TRBV10-2, with a tentative D call TRBD1 (5 bases). V lost 0 bases and J lost 4, with 10 bases in between. CDR1 is WSHSY and CDR2 is SAAADI in the germline V gene. The CDR3 loop spans 15 amino acids. In nucleotides, the CDR3 is TGCGCCAGCAGTGAGTCGATCAGGGATAATCAGCCCCAGCATTTT. It codes for CASSESIRDNQPQHF.

The chain joins TRBV5-4 to TRBJ1-1; D remains unclear. The CDR3 is 15 amino acids. Trimming removed 3 bases at V and 1 base at J, with 13 bases between. The germline gives CDR1 SGHNT, CDR2 YYREEE (reference sequence). The DNA for the CDR3 is TGTGCCAGCAGCTATCCGGACCGAGGGAACACTGAAGCTTTCTTT. This translates into CASSYPDRGNTEAFF.

In its sample, this clonotype was seen once. The chain employs TRBV20-1 and TRBJ2-2; 8 nucleotides align to TRBD2. Germline V gives CDR1 DFQATT, CDR2 SNEGSKA (reference sequence). The ends lost 3 bases at V and 1 base at J; junction bases unmatched: 4. The CDR3 has 15 residues. CDR3 loop: CSASASGQNTGELFF. The CDR3 DNA reads TGCAGTGCTAGTGCTAGCGGGCAGAACACCGGGGAGCTGTTTTTT.

The chain carries TRBV5-4 and TRBJ2-5, with a tentative D call TRBD2 (5 bases). Germline loops: CDR1 SGHNT, CDR2 YYREEE (reference sequence). V shed 1 base and J shed 7 bases, with 14 bases lying between them. The CDR3 has 14 amino acids. The CDR3 region has the DNA TGTGCCAGCAGCTTGAGGCCTGGCGAGGGGACCCAGTACTTC. It encodes CASSLRPGEGTQYF.

The V and J genes are TRBV12-3 or TRBV12-4 and TRBJ1-5, with D perhaps TRBD1 (5 bases). The ends were cut back, 9 bases at V and 8 bases at J, with 23 bases in the middle. The CDR3 extends over 15 amino acids. The CDR3 region is CASQVGQGTFEPQHF. CDR3 DNA sequence: TGTGCCAGTCAGGTCGGGCAGGGTACGTTCGAGCCCCAGCATTTT.

The chain links TRBV24-1 to TRBJ2-1, with 12 bases identical to TRBD1. The CDR3 contains 14 residues. J lost 9 bases, V lost 6 bases, and 5 bases had no gene match. Germline lookup yields CDR1 KGHDR and CDR2 SFDVKD. In DNA form, the CDR3 reads TGTGCCACCAGTTTGGGACAGGGGGCCGCTGAGCAGTTCTTC. Translated, it gives CATSLGQGAAEQFF.

CDR3 sequence: CATSNETQYF. As DNA, the CDR3 is TGTGCCACCAGTAACGAGACCCAGTACTTC. J is TRBJ2-5 and V is TRBV24-1; no firm D call. V was trimmed by 6 bases and J by 5 bases, leaving 3 bases between them. The CDR3 consists of 10 residues. The germline gives CDR1 KGHDR, CDR2 SFDVKD.

The chain employs TRBV5-1 and TRBJ1-2, with D possibly matching TRBD1 (5 bases). CDR1 is SGHRS and CDR2 is YFSETQ in the germline V gene. This CDR3 comprises 11 residues. V lost 4 bases and J lost 8, with 9 bases in between. The CDR3 is CASSRDGGYTF. The CDR3 coding sequence is TGCGCCAGCAGCCGGGACGGCGGCTACACCTTC.

The CDR3 reads CATSDSAGGVTGELFF. As DNA, the CDR3 is TGTGCCACCAGTGATTCAGCGGGAGGGGTCACCGGGGAGCTGTTTTTT. The chain is built from TRBV24-1 and TRBJ2-2, with 10 bases identical to TRBD2. Germline trimming cut 2 bases from V and 4 bases from J; bases unmatched to any gene: 3. This CDR3 region has 16 residues. The germline CDR1 and CDR2 sequences are KGHDR and SFDVKD.

The chain combines TRBV29-1 with TRBJ1-1; TRBD1 might be the D (5 bases). Trimming left V 6 bases short and J 8 bases short, with 13 bases between. CDR3 length: 11 amino acids. In germline, CDR1 is SQVTM, CDR2 ANQGSEA. CDR3 region: CSVRGSVEAFF. The DNA for the CDR3 is TGCAGCGTCCGGGGGAGCGTCGAAGCTTTCTTT.

The genes are TRBV20-1 and TRBJ2-1; D is uncertain. The CDR3 is 15 amino acids. Trimming stripped 6 bases from V and 0 bases from J, with 15 bases between. The V gene's germline CDR1 is DFQATT and CDR2 SNEGSKA (reference sequence). The CDR3 sequence: CSAATGLSSYNEQFF. In DNA, the CDR3 is TGCAGTGCCGCAACGGGCTTAAGCTCCTACAATGAGCAGTTCTTC.

This clonotype was observed once. The V and J genes are TRBV20-1 and TRBJ1-1; D gene unclear. CDR1 is DFQATT, CDR2 SNEGSKA, per germline (reference sequence). Trimming cost V 1 base and J 1 base, with 4 bases left between them. This CDR3 is 12 amino acids long. The CDR3 protein is CSARAPNTEAFF. The CDR3 DNA reads as TGCAGTGCTAGAGCGCCGAACACTGAAGCTTTCTTT.

This chain links TRBV18 with TRBJ2-5; D gene ambiguous. This CDR3 spans 13 amino acids. Looked up from germline, CDR1 is KGHSH and CDR2 is LQKENI. The V and J ends lost 8 bases and 2 bases respectively, with 12 bases between them. CDR3 residues: CASTRASQETQYF. CDR3 sequence (DNA): TGTGCCAGCACCCGGGCCTCACAAGAGACCCAGTACTTC. Full variable domain (rest looked up from reference TRBV18 and TRBJ2-5): NAGVMQNPRHLVRRRGQEARLRCSPMKGHSHVYWYRQLPEEGLKFMVYLQKENIIDESGMPKERFSAEFPKEGPSILRIQQVVRGDSAAYFCASTRASQETQYFGPGTRLLVL.

This clonotype occurred once. The CDR3 spells CSVRQGYTEAFF. CDR3 in DNA: TGCAGCGTCCGGCAGGGTTACACTGAAGCTTTCTTT. V is TRBV29-1 and J is TRBJ1-1, with TRBD1 as a possible D gene (5 bases). The CDR3 length is 12 residues. Germline loops: CDR1 SQVTM, CDR2 ANQGSEA. V shed 6 bases and J shed 3 bases, with 11 bases lying between them.

The rearrangement links TRBV7-9 to TRBJ2-3, with D tentatively TRBD2 (5 bases). Trimming pared 5 bases from V and 6 bases from J, leaving 9 bases between. This CDR3 has 12 amino acids. Germline CDR1 SEHNR, CDR2 FQNEAQ (reference sequence). The CDR3 sequence is CASSQGGDTQYF. CDR3 coding DNA: TGTGCCAGCAGCCAAGGCGGGGATACGCAGTATTTT.

This clonotype is a singleton in its sample. The chain carries TRBV12-3 or TRBV12-4 and TRBJ1-1; D not resolved. V dropped 6 bases and J dropped 5 bases, with 4 bases sitting between them. This CDR3 has 10 residues. CDR3 sequence: CASRATEAFF. The CDR3 DNA reads TGTGCCAGCAGGGCTACTGAAGCTTTCTTT.

The rearrangement uses TRBV9 and TRBJ2-5; 11 bases are a match to TRBD2. The junction had 9 bases not matched to a gene; V was cut back by 6 bases and J by 5 bases. Germline CDR1 reads SGDLS; CDR2 reads YYNGEE. The CDR3 runs to 15 residues. The DNA of the CDR3 is TGTGCCAGCACCGATACCGGGACTAGCGGCGAGACCCAGTACTTC. Translated: CASTDTGTSGETQYF.

The chain has TRBV24-1 and TRBJ2-3; D not certain. This CDR3 has 12 residues. In germline, CDR1 is KGHDR, CDR2 SFDVKD. Trimming left V 4 bases short and J 3 bases short, with 4 bases between. CDR3 DNA: TGTGCCACCAGTGACACAACAGATACGCAGTATTTT. Translating it yields CATSDTTDTQYF.